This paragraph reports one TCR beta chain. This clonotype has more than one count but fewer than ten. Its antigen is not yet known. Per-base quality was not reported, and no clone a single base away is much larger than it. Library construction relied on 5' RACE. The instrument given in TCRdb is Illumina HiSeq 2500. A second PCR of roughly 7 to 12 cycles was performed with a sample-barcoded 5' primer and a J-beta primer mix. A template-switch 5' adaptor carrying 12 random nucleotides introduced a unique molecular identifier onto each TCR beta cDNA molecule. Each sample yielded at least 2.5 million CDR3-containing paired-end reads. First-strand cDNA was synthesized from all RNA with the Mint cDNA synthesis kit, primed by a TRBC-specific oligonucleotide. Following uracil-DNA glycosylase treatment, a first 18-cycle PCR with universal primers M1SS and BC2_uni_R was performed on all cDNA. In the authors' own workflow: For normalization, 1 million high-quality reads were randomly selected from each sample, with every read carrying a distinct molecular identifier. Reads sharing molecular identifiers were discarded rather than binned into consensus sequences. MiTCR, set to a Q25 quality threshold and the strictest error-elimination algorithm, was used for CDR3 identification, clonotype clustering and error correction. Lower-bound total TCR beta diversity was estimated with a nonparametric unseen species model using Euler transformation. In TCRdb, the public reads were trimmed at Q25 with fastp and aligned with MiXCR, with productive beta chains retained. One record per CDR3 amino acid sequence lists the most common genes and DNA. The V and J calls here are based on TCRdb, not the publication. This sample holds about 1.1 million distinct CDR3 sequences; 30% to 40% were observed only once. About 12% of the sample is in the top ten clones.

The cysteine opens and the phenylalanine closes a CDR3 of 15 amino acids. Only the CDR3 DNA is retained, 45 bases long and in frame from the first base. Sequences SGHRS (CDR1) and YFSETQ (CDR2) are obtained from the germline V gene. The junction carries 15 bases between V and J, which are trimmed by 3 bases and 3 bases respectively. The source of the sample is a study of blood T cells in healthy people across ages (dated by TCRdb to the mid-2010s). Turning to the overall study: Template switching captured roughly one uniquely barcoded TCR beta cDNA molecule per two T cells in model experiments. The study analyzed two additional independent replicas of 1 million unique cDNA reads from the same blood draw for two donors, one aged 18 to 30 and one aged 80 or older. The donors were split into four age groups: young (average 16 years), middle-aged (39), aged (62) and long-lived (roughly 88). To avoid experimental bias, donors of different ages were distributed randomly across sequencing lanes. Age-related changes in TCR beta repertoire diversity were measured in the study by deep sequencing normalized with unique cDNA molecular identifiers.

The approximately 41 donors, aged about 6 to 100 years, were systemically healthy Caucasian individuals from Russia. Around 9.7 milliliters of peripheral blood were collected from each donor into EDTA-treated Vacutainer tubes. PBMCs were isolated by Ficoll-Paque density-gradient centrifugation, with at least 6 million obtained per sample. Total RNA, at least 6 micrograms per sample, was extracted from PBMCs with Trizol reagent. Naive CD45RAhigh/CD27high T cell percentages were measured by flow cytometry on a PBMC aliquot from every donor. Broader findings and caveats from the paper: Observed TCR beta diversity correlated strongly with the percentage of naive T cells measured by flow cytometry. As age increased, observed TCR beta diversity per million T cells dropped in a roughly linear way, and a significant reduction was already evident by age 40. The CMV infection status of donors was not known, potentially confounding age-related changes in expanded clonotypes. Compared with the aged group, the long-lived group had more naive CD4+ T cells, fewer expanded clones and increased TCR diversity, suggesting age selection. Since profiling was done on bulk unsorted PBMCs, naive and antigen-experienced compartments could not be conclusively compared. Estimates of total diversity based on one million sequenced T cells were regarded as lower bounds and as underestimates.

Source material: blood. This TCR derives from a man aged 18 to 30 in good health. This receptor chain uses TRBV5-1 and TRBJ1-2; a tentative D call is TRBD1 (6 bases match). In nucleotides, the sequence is TGCGCCAGCAGCTCAACCGGACAGCGGCACTATGGCTACACCTTC. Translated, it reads CASSSTGQRHYGYTF.